The rows below give T cell receptor beta chains drawn from one sample of a study of CD8 T cells in ankylosing spondylitis. Each CDR3 protein is one row after TCRdb ran MiXCR on the 5' RACE reads. The sample has fewer than 200,000 distinct CDR3 sequences, 15% to 20% seen once; the top ten hold under 9%. Sample: blood, either unsorted or a sorted T cell fraction (not recorded which). These TCRs come from a male donor with ankylosing spondylitis or in good health (not recorded which). The CDR3 runs from the conserved cysteine through the conserved F or W. A D gene is named only where the DNA matches it firmly. Only some rows state a clone size, as once, few, many or a class for expanded clones.

V,D,J,size,length,DNA,CDR3
TRBV30,.,TRBJ2-1,few,11,TGTGCCTGGAGTGGAGCGGACGAGCAGTTCTTC,CAWSGADEQFF
TRBV29-1,TRBD2,TRBJ2-2,many,14,TGCAGCGCTAGCGGGAGGCAGAACACCGGGGAGCTGTTTTTT,CSASGRQNTGELFF
TRBV24-1,TRBD1,TRBJ2-2,many,17,TGTGCCACCAGTGATCTGACAGGGGGGATATACACCGGGGAGCTGTTTTTT,CATSDLTGGIYTGELFF
TRBV11-2,.,TRBJ2-7,.,15,TGTGCCAGCACCACCAGAGGACGGCCTCTGTCCGAGCAGTACTTC,CASTTRGRPLSEQYF
TRBV3-1,.,TRBJ2-1,few,19,TGTGCCAGCAGCCGCGCACTACCCTACGAGGTTGGGGCTAGGAATGAGCAGTTCTTC,CASSRALPYEVGARNEQFF
TRBV5-8,TRBD2,TRBJ2-5,few,14,TGTGCCAGCAGCTCTCGCCGACTAGCCGGAGCCCAGTACTTC,CASSSRRLAGAQYF
TRBV20-1,TRBD2,TRBJ2-3,many,16,TGCAGTGCTAGAGACCCTAGCGGGATCGGGACAGATACGCAGTATTTT,CSARDPSGIGTDTQYF
TRBV15,.,TRBJ2-7,.,13,TGTGCCACCAGCCAGGGGTTAGCCTACGAGCAGTACTTC,CATSQGLAYEQYF
TRBV20-1,TRBD2,TRBJ2-1,many,15,TGCAGTGCGCGGGATAGCGGGAAGACCTACAATGAGCAGTTCTTC,CSARDSGKTYNEQFF
TRBV20-1,TRBD2,TRBJ2-1,once,16,TGCAGTGCCATGACTAGCGGGGGAAGCTCCTACAATGAGCAGTTCTTC,CSAMTSGGSSYNEQFF
TRBV20-1,.,TRBJ2-7,.,15,TGCAGTGCTAGAGAAGACCCCGGACGGTACACCGAGCAGTACTTC,CSAREDPGRYTEQYF
TRBV5-1,TRBD2,TRBJ2-5,few,15,TGCGCCAGCAGCTTCGCGGGAGATAGGCAAGAGACCCAGTACTTC,CASSFAGDRQETQYF
TRBV30,TRBD1,TRBJ2-1,.,13,TGTGCCCACCACAGGGGGTACTTCAATGAGCAGTTCTTC,CAHHRGYFNEQFF
TRBV7-3,.,TRBJ2-3,few,16,TGTGCCAGCAGCTTCGGCGGGAATCACCGAACAGATACGCAGTATTTT,CASSFGGNHRTDTQYF
TRBV3-1,.,TRBJ2-3,.,17,TGTGCCAGCAGCCGCCACTCCTATAGCGGAGGCACAGATACGCAGTATTTT,CASSRHSYSGGTDTQYF
TRBV14,.,TRBJ1-5,few,13,TGTGCCAGCAGCCAATCGATGAATCAGCCCCAGCATTTT,CASSQSMNQPQHF
TRBV13,.,TRBJ1-1,.,14,TGTGCCAGCAGCCAGTTGGAAGGGTCGGCTGAAGCTTTCTTT,CASSQLEGSAEAFF
TRBV24-1,.,TRBJ2-1,many,16,TGTGCCACCAGTGATTTTTTCGGGTCCGAGGGCCATGAGCAGTTCTTC,CATSDFFGSEGHEQFF
TRBV12-3/TRBV12-4,.,TRBJ2-6,many,12,TGTGCCAGCACCTCTGGGGCCAACGTCCTGACTTTC,CASTSGANVLTF
TRBV24-1,TRBD2,TRBJ2-1,.,17,TGTGCCACCAGTGACAGGACTAGCGGGACCGGTTACAATGAGCAGTTCTTC,CATSDRTSGTGYNEQFF
TRBV6-5,TRBD1,TRBJ2-3,many,16,TGTGCCAGCAGTTACCTCGGACAGGGGGGCACAGATACGCAGTATTTT,CASSYLGQGGTDTQYF
TRBV6-1,.,TRBJ2-3,many,13,TGTGCCAGCAGTGAACCTGGGCCAGTAGGGCAGTATTTT,CASSEPGPVGQYF
TRBV12-3/TRBV12-4,TRBD2,TRBJ2-1,.,15,TGTGCCAGCAGGAGGACTAGGGTATTGGACAATGAGCAGTTCTTC,CASRRTRVLDNEQFF
TRBV20-1,.,TRBJ2-7,.,13,TGCAGTGCTAGAGATCCAGGAACCTACGAGCAGTACTTC,CSARDPGTYEQYF
TRBV20-1,.,TRBJ1-4,few,13,TGCAGTGCTTGGACGACGCCCTGGGAAAAACTGTTTTTT,CSAWTTPWEKLFF
TRBV20-1,.,TRBJ1-4,.,17,TGCAGCGAAACCGACGTGGGGGGCTACGGAGAAGTGAAAGAACTGTTTTTT,CSETDVGGYGEVKELFF
TRBV12-3/TRBV12-4,.,TRBJ1-5,few,12,TGTGCCAGCAGGACCTCTAATCAGCCCCAGCATTTT,CASRTSNQPQHF
TRBV2,.,TRBJ2-3,.,14,TGTGCCAGCAGTGGACAGGGCGGAGGGGATACGCAGTATTTT,CASSGQGGGDTQYF